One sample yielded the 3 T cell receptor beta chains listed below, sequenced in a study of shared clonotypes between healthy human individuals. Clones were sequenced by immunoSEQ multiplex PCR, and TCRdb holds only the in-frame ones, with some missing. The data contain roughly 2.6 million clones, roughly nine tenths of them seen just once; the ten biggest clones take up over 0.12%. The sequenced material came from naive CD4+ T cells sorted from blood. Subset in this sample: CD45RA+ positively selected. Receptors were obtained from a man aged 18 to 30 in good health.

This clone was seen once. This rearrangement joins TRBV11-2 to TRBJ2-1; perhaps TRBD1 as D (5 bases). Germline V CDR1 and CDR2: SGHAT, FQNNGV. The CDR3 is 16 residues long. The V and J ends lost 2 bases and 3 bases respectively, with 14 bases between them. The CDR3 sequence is CASSLLRIGHYNEQFF. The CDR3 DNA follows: TGTGCCAGCAGCTTACTGCGGATAGGACACTACAATGAGCAGTTCTTC.

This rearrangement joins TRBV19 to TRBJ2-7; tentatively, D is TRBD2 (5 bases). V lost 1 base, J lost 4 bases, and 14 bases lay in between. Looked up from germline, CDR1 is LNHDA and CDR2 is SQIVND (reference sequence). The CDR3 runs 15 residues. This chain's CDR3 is CASSIGAERGYEQYF. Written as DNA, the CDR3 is TGTGCCAGTAGTATAGGGGCTGAGAGAGGGTACGAGCAGTACTTC.

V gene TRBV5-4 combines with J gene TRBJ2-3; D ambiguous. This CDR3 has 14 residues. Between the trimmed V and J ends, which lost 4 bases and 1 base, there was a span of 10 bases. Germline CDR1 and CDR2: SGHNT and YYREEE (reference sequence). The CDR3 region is CASSPFGGTDTQYF. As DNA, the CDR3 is TGTGCCAGCAGCCCCTTTGGGGGCACAGATACGCAGTATTTT. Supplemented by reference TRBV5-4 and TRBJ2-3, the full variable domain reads ETGVTQSPTHLIKTRGQQVTLRCSSQSGHNTVSWYQQALGQGPQFIFQYYREEENGRGNFPPRFSGLQFPNYSSELNVNALELDDSALYLCASSPFGGTDTQYFGPGTRLTVL.